This T cell receptor beta chain is drawn from a study of cytomegalovirus exposure and HLA in healthy donors. Study-level points and caveats: In an earlier analysis, productive rearrangement rates for most beta V segments clustered near 87% or 30%. In a later analysis, a missense DCLRE1C variant was linked to TCR beta V- and J-gene trimming. Apart from CMV serostatus, no immune exposure information was available.

The PCR contained 60 Vbeta and 13 Jbeta primers. The method was immunoSEQ multiplex PCR; TCRdb's version includes in-frame clones alone and lacks a portion of them. This table holds some 91,000 clones, about 75% found once. Concerning this clone: Its target is unknown.

Germline V gene lookup returns CDR1 SNHLY and CDR2 FYNNEI. The CDR3 is 15 residues long. V dropped 4 bases and J dropped 6; count of bases not matched to a gene: 4. V gene TRBV2 combines with J gene TRBJ2-3; 13 nucleotides line up with TRBD2. The sample taken for sequencing was PBMCs. This receptor was taken from a man aged 35 to 55 in good health and CMV-seropositive. This CDR3 is CASSVGLAGADTQYF. CDR3 in DNA: TGTGCCAGCAGTGTCGGACTAGCGGGGGCTGATACGCAGTATTTT.